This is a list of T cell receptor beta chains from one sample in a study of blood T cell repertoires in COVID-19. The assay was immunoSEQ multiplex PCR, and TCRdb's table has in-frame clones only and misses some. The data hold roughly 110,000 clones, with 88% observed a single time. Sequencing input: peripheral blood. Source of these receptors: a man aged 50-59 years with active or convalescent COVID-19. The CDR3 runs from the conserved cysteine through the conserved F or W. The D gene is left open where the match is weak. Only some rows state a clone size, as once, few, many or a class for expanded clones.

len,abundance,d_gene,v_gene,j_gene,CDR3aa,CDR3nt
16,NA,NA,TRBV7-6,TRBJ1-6,CASSFTQGAANSPLHF,TGTGCCAGCAGCTTTACACAGGGAGCCGCAAATTCACCCCTCCACTTT
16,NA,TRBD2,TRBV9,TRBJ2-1,CASSPHGLAGSNEQFF,TGTGCCAGCAGCCCCCACGGACTAGCGGGAAGCAATGAGCAGTTCTTC
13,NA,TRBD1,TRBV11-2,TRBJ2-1,CASSSDRDNEQFF,TGTGCCAGCAGCTCTGACAGGGACAATGAGCAGTTCTTC
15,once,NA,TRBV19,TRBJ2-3,CASSTQMGTPDTQYF,TGTGCCAGTAGTACCCAGATGGGGACTCCAGATACGCAGTATTTT
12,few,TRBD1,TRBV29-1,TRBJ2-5,CSVGQGGETQYF,TGCAGCGTTGGACAGGGTGGAGAGACCCAGTACTTC
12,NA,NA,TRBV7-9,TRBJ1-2,CASSLRESGYTF,TGTGCCAGCAGCCTCAGGGAAAGTGGCTACACCTTC
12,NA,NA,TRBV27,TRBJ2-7,CASSFTGYEQYF,TGTGCCAGCAGTTTCACAGGTTACGAGCAGTACTTC
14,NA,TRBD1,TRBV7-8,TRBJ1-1,CASRPGTGGNEAFF,TGTGCCAGCAGACCCGGGACAGGGGGCAATGAAGCTTTCTTT
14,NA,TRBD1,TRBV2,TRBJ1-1,CASSVEGAVTEAFF,TGTGCCAGCAGTGTGGAGGGGGCGGTCACTGAAGCTTTCTTT
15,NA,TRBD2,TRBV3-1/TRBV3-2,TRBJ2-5,CASSQERGGLETQYF,TGTGCCAGCAGCCAAGAAAGGGGAGGGTTGGAGACCCAGTACTTC
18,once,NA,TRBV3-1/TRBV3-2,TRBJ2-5,CASSQDRRYRAREETQYF,TGTGCCAGCAGCCAAGATAGGAGGTACAGGGCGCGAGAAGAGACCCAGTACTTC
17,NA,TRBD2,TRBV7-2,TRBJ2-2,CASSSLAGGPDTGELFF,TGTGCCAGCAGTTCACTAGCGGGAGGGCCGGACACCGGGGAGCTGTTTTTT
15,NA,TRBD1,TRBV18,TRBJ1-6,CASSEGQGAYTPLHF,TGTGCCAGCTCTGAGGGACAGGGGGCATATACACCCCTCCACTTT
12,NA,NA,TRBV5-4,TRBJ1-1,CASSSTGWKAFF,TGTGCCAGCAGCTCCACAGGGTGGAAAGCTTTCTTT
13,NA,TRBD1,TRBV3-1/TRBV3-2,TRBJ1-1,CASSQGQGASAFF,TGTGCCAGCAGTCAAGGACAGGGGGCGTCGGCTTTCTTT
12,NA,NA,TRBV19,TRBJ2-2,CASRGQAGELFF,TGTGCCAGTAGGGGACAAGCCGGGGAGCTGTTTTTT
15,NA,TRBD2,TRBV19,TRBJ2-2,CASSISAGDPGELFF,TGTGCCAGTAGTATATCAGCGGGAGATCCCGGGGAGCTGTTTTTT
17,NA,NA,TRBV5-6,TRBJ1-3,CASSQIGQTHSGNTIYF,TGTGCCAGCAGTCAGATCGGACAGACCCACTCTGGAAACACCATATATTTT
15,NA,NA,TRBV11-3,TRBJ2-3,CASSLDGGNTDTQYF,TGTGCCAGCAGCTTAGACGGAGGGAACACAGATACGCAGTATTTT
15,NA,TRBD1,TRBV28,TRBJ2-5,CASSEWGQGAETQYF,TGTGCCAGCAGCGAGTGGGGACAGGGGGCAGAGACCCAGTACTTC
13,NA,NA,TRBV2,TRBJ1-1,CASNPRQGGEAFF,TGTGCCAGCAACCCTAGACAAGGGGGAGAAGCTTTCTTT
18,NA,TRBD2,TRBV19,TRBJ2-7,CASSPPGLAGSDSYEQYF,TGTGCCAGTAGTCCGCCGGGACTAGCGGGATCAGACTCCTACGAGCAGTACTTC
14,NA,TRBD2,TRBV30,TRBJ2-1,CAWSSGLAGNEQFF,TGTGCCTGGAGCTCGGGTCTAGCGGGGAATGAGCAGTTCTTC
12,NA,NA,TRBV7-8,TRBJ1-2,CASSPDSLGYTF,TGTGCCAGCAGCCCGGACAGTTTAGGCTACACCTTC
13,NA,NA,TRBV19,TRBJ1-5,CASSVTGDQPQHF,TGTGCCAGTAGTGTGACAGGAGACCAGCCCCAGCATTTT
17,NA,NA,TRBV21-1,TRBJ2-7,CASSKEAGTARSYEQYF,TGTGCCAGCAGCAAAGAGGCTGGGACAGCCCGCTCCTACGAGCAGTACTTC
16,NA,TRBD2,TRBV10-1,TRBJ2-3,CASSEQASGRGDTQYF,TGCGCCAGCAGTGAGCAAGCTAGCGGGAGAGGGGATACGCAGTATTTT
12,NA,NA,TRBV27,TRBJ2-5,CASSFLQETQYF,TGTGCCAGCAGTTTCCTGCAAGAGACCCAGTACTTC
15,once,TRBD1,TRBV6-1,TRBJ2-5,CASSERDRAQETQYF,TGTGCCAGCAGTGAACGTGACAGGGCCCAAGAGACCCAGTACTTC
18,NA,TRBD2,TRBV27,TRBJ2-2,CASSSPGLAGGPAGELFF,TGTGCCAGCAGTTCGCCGGGACTAGCGGGAGGGCCGGCCGGGGAGCTGTTTTTT